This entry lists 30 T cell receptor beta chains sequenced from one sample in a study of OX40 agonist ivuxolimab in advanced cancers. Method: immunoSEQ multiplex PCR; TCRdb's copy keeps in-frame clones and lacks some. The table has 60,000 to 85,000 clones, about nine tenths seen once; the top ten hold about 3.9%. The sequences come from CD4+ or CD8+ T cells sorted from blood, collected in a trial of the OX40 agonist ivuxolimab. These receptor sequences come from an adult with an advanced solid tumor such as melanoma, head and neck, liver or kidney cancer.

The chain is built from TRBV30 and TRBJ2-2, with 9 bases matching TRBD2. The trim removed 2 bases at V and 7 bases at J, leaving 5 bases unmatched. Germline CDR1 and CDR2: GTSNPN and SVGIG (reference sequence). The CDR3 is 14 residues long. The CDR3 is CAWSLGTSLGELFF. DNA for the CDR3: TGTGCCTGGAGTTTAGGGACTAGCCTCGGGGAGCTGTTTTTT.

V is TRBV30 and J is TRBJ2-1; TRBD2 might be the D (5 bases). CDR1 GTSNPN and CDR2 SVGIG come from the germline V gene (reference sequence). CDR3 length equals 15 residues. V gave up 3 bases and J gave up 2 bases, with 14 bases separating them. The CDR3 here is CAWRRVTNPYNEQFF. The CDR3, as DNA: TGTGCCTGGAGACGGGTGACTAATCCCTACAATGAGCAGTTCTTC. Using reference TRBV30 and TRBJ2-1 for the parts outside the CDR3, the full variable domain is SQTIHQWPATLVQPVGSPLSLECTVEGTSNPNLYWYRQAAGRGLQLLFYSVGIGQISSEVPQNLSASRPQDRQFILSSKKLLLSDSGFYLCAWRRVTNPYNEQFFGPGTRLTVL.

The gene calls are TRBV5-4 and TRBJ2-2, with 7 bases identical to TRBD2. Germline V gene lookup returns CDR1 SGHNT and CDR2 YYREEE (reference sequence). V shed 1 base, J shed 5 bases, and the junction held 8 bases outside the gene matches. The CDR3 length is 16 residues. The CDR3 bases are TGTGCCAGCAGCTTGCGTCTTGGTAGCGGGACCGGGGAGCTGTTTTTT. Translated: CASSLRLGSGTGELFF. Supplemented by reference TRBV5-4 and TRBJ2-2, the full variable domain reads ETGVTQSPTHLIKTRGQQVTLRCSSQSGHNTVSWYQQALGQGPQFIFQYYREEENGRGNFPPRFSGLQFPNYSSELNVNALELDDSALYLCASSLRLGSGTGELFFGEGSRLTVL.

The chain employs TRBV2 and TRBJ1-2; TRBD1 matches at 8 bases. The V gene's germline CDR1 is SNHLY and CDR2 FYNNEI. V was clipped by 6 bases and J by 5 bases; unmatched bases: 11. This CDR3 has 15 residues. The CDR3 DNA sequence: TGTGCCAGCAGGCCCCCCCAGGGGGCATCTTATGGCTACACCTTC. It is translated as CASRPPQGASYGYTF.

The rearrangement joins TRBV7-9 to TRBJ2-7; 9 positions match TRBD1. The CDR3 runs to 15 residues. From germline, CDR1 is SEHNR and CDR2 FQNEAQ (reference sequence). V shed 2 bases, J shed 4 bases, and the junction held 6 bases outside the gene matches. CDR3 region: CASSLLQGARYEQYF. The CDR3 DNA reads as TGTGCCAGCAGCTTATTACAGGGGGCGAGATACGAGCAGTACTTC.

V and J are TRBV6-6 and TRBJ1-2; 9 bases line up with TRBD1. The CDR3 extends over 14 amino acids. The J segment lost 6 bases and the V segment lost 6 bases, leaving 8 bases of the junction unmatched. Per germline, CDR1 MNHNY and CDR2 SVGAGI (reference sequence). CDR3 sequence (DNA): TGTGCCAGCAGACCCCCGGACAGGGGACATGGCTACACCTTC. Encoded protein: CASRPPDRGHGYTF.

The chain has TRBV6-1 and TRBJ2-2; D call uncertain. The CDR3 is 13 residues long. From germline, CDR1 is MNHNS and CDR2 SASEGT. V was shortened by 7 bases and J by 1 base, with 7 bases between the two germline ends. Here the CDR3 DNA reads TGTGCCAGCACGGCTAAGAACACCGGGGAGCTGTTTTTT. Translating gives CASTAKNTGELFF.

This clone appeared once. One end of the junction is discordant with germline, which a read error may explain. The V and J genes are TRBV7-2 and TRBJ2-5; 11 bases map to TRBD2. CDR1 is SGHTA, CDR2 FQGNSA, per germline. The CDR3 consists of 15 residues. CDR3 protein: CASSLAGGRQETQYF. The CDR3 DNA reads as TGTGCCAGCAGCCTAGCGGGAGGAAGACAAGAGACCCAGTACTTC.

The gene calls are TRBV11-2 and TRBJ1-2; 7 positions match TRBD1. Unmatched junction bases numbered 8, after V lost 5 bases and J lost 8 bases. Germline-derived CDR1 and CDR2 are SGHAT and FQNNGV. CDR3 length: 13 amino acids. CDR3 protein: CASSPYRGAGYTF. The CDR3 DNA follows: TGTGCCAGCAGCCCATACAGGGGTGCAGGCTACACCTTC.

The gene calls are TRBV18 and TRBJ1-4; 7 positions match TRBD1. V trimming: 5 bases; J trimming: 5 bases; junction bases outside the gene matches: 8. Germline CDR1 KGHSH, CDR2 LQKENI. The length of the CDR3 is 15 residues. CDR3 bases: TGTGCCAGCTCAGGGGGGACAGAGGAAAATGAAAAACTGTTTTTT. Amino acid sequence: CASSGGTEENEKLFF.

The DNA for the CDR3 is TGTGCCAGCAAGGGAGGTGGGACAGATACGCAGTATTTT. Its translation: CASKGGGTDTQYF. V usage is TRBV6-5 and J usage is TRBJ2-3; possibly TRBD2 for D (6 bases). The CDR3 consists of 13 residues. Between the trimmed V and J ends, which lost 7 bases and 3 bases, there was a span of 11 bases. Germline CDR1 reads MNHEY; CDR2 reads SVGAGI.

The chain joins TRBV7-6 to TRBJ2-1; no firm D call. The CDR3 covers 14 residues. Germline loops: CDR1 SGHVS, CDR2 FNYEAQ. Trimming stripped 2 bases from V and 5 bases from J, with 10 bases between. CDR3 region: CASSLKFGDNEQFF. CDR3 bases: TGTGCCAGCAGCTTAAAGTTCGGCGACAATGAGCAGTTCTTC.

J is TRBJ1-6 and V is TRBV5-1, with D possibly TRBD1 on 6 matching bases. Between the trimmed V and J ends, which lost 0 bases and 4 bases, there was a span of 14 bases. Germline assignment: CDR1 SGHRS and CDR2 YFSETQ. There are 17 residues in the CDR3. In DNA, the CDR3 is TGCGCCAGCAGCTTGGGACCACAGGGTCGGTATAATTCACCCCTCCACTTT. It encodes CASSLGPQGRYNSPLHF. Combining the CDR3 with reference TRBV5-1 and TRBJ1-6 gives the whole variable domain KAGVTQTPRYLIKTRGQQVTLSCSPISGHRSVSWYQQTPGQGLQFLFEYFSETQRNKGNFPGRFSGRQFSNSRSEMNVSTLELGDSALYLCASSLGPQGRYNSPLHFGNGTRLTVT.

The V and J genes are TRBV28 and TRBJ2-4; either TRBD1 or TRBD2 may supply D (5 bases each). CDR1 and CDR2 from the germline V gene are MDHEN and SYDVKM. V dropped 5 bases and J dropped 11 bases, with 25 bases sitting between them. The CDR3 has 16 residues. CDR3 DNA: TGTGCCAGCAGTCGCCGGATAACTGCCGGGACGGCCTTTCAGTACTTC. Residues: CASSRRITAGTAFQYF.

The CDR3 DNA is TGCGCCAGCAGCCAAGCCGGGAATGAGCAGTTCTTC. Translating it yields CASSQAGNEQFF. V is TRBV4-1 and J is TRBJ2-1, with D unresolved. V was trimmed by 1 base and J by 7 bases, leaving 5 bases between them. Germline V gives CDR1 MGHRA, CDR2 YSYEKL. The CDR3 spans 12 residues.

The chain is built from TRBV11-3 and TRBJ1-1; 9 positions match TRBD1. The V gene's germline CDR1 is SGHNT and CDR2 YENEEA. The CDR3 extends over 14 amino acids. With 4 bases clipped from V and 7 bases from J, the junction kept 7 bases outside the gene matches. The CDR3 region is CASSSGQGVDEAFF. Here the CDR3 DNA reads TGTGCCAGCAGCTCGGGACAGGGAGTCGATGAAGCTTTCTTT.

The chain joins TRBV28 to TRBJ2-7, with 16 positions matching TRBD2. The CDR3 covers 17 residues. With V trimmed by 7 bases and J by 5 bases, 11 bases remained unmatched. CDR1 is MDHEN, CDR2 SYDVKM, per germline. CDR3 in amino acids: CASNSPGLAGGPHEQYF. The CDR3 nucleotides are TGTGCCAGCAACTCACCGGGACTAGCGGGAGGGCCCCACGAGCAGTACTTC.

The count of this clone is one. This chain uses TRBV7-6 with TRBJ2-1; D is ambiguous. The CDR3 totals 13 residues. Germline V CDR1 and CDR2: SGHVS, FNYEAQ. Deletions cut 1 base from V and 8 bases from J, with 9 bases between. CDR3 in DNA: TGTGCCAGCAGCTTAGAAGTTGCGGATGAGCAGTTCTTC. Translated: CASSLEVADEQFF.

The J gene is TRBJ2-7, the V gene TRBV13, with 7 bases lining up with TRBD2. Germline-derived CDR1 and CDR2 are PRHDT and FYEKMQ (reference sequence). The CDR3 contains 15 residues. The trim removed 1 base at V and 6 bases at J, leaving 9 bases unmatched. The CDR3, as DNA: TGTGCCAGCAGCTTAGAGTCCAGCGGGGTCCTCGAGCAGTACTTC. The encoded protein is CASSLESSGVLEQYF.

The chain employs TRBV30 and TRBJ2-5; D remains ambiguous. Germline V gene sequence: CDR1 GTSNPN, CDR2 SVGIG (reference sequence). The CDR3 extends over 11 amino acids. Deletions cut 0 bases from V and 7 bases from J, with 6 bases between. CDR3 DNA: TGTGCCTGGAGTGTTGATAGGACCCAGTACTTC. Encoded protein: CAWSVDRTQYF. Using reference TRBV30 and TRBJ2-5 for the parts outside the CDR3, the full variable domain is SQTIHQWPATLVQPVGSPLSLECTVEGTSNPNLYWYRQAAGRGLQLLFYSVGIGQISSEVPQNLSASRPQDRQFILSSKKLLLSDSGFYLCAWSVDRTQYFGPGTRLLVL.

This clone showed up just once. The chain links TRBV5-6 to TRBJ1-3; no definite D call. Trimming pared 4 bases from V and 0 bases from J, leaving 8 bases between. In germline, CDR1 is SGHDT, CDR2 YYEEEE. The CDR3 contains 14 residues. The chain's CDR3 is CASSPVGSGNTIYF. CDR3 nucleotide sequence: TGTGCCAGCAGCCCAGTCGGCTCTGGAAACACCATATATTTT. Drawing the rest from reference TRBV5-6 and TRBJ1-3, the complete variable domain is DAGVTQSPTHLIKTRGQQVTLRCSPKSGHDTVSWYQQALGQGPQFIFQYYEEEERQRGNFPDRFSGHQFPNYSSELNVNALLLGDSALYLCASSPVGSGNTIYFGEGSWLTVV.

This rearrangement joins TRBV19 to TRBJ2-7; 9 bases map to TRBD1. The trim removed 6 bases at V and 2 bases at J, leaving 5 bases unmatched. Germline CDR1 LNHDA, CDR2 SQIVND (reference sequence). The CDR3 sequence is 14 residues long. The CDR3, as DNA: TGTGCCAGTAGCCCGGGACAGGGTCCCTACGAGCAGTACTTC. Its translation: CASSPGQGPYEQYF.

In DNA, the CDR3 is TGTGCCAGCAGTGAATGGGGCGGGAGCTCCTACAATGAGCAGTTCTTC. Translation: CASSEWGGSSYNEQFF. The chain is built from TRBV25-1 and TRBJ2-1; 7 bases are a match to TRBD2. This CDR3 has 16 residues. V gave up 1 base and J gave up 0 bases; unmatched junction bases: 3. Germline values: CDR1 MGHDK, CDR2 SYGVNS.

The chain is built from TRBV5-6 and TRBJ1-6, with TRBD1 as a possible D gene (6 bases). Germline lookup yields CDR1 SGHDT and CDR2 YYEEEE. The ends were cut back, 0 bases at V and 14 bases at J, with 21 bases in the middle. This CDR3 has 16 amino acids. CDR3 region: CASSLEGRGIGRTLHF. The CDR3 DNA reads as TGTGCCAGCAGCTTGGAGGGCAGGGGAATAGGTAGGACCCTCCACTTT.

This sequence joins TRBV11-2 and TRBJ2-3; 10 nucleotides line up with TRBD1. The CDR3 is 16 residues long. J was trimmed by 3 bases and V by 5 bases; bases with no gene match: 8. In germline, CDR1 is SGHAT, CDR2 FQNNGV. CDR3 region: CASSPTRTGGTDTQYF. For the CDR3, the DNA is TGTGCCAGCAGCCCCACCCGGACAGGGGGGACAGATACGCAGTATTTT.

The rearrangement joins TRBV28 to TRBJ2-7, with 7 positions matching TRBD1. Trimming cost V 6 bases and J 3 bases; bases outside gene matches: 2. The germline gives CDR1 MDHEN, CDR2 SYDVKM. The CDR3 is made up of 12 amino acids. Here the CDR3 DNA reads TGTGCCAGCAGGACAGGGAACTACGAGCAGTACTTC. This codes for CASRTGNYEQYF. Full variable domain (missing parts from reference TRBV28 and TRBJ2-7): DVKVTQSSRYLVKRTGEKVFLECVQDMDHENMFWYRQDPGLGLRLIYFSYDVKMKEKGDIPEGYSVSREKKERFSLILESASTNQTSMYLCASRTGNYEQYFGPGTRLTVT.

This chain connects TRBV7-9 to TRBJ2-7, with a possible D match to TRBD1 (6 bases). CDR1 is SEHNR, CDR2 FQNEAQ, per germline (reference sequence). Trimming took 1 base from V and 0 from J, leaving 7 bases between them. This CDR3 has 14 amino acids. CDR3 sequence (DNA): TGTGCCAGCAGCTTAGGGACAGACTCCTACGAGCAGTACTTC. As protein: CASSLGTDSYEQYF.

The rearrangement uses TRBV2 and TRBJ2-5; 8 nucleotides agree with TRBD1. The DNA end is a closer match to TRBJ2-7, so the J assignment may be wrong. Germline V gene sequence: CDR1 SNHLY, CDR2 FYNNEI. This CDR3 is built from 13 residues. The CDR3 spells CASSGQGAYEQYF. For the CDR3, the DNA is TGTGCCAGCAGCGGACAGGGCGCCTACGAGCAGTACTTC.

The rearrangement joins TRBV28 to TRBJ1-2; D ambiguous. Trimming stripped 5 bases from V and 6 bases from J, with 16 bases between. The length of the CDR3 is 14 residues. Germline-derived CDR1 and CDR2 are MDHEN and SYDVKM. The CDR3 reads CASSTASGLNGYTF. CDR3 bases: TGTGCCAGCAGTACCGCTTCCGGGTTGAATGGCTACACCTTC.

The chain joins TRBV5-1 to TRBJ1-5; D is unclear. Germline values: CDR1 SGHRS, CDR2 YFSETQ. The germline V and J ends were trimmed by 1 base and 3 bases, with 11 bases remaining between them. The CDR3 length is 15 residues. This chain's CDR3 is CASSLSPDPNQPQHF. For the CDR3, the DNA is TGCGCCAGCAGCTTGTCTCCGGACCCCAATCAGCCCCAGCATTTT.